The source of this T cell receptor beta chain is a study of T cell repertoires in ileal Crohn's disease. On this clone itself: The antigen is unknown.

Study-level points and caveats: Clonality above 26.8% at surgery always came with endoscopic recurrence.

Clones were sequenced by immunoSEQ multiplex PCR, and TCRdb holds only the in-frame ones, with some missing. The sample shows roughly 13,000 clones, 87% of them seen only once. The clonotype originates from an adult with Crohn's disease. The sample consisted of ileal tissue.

The CDR3 protein is CASSLLAGDSGELFF. In DNA, the CDR3 is TGCGCCAGCAGCTTGCTAGCGGGAGATTCCGGGGAGCTGTTTTTT. The V call is TRBV5-1, the J call TRBJ2-2; the match to TRBD2 covers 10 bases. The germline V gene has CDR1 SGHRS and CDR2 YFSETQ. The junction had 3 bases not matched to a gene; V was cut back by 1 base and J by 6 bases. This CDR3 spans 15 amino acids.